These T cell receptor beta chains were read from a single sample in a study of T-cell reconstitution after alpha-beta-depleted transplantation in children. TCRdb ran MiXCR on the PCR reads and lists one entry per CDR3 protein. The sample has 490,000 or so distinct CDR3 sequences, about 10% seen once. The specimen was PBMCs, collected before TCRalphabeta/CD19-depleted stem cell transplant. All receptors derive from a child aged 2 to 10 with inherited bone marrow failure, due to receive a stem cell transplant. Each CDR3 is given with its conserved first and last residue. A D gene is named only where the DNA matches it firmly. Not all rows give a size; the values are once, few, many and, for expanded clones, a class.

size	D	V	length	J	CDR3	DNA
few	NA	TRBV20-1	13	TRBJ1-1	CSARFRTNTEAFF	TGCAGTGCTAGATTTCGGACGAACACTGAAGCTTTCTTT
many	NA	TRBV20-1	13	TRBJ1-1	CSARTRLNTEAFF	TGCAGTGCTAGGACCAGGCTGAACACTGAAGCTTTCTTT
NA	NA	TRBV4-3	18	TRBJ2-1	CASSPEAPGRSGYNEQFF	TGCGCCAGCAGCCCCGAGGCTCCCGGGAGAAGTGGCTACAATGAGCAGTTCTTC
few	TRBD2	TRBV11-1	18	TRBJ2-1	CASSLGSVGLVNTWEQFF	TGTGCCAGCAGCTTAGGATCAGTGGGACTAGTCAACACATGGGAGCAGTTCTTC
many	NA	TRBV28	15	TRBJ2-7	CASSSPSGSTYEQYF	TGTGCCAGCAGTTCCCCATCGGGGTCAACCTACGAGCAGTACTTC
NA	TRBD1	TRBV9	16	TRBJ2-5	CASSVGQGAIEETQYF	TGTGCCAGCAGCGTAGGGCAGGGGGCTATCGAAGAGACCCAGTACTTC
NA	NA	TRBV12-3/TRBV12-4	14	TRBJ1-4	CASSPGTFFEKLFF	TGTGCCAGCAGCCCCGGGACCTTTTTTGAAAAACTGTTTTTT
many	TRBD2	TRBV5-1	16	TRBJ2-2	CASRISGTSGTGELFF	TGCGCCAGCAGGATCTCCGGGACTAGCGGTACCGGGGAGCTGTTTTTT
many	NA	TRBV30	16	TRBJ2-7	CAWSVRPRGGTYEQYF	TGTGCCTGGAGTGTAAGGCCCAGGGGGGGAACCTACGAGCAGTACTTC
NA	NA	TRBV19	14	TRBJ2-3	CASSIRRSGDTQYF	TGTGCCAGTAGTATACGGCGTAGCGGCGATACGCAGTATTTT
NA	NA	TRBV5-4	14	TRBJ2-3	CASSFILEADTQYF	TGTGCCAGCAGCTTTATCCTAGAGGCAGATACGCAGTATTTT
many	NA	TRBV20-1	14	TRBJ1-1	CSAREARTNTEAFF	TGCAGTGCTAGAGAGGCCCGGACGAACACTGAAGCTTTCTTT
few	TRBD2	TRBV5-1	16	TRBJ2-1	CASSGLAGVSYNEQFF	TGCGCCAGCAGCGGACTAGCGGGAGTCTCCTACAATGAGCAGTTCTTC
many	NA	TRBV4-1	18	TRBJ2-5	CASSQTPRSGSYQETQYF	TGCGCCAGCAGCCAAACCCCCCGGAGCGGGTCGTACCAAGAGACCCAGTACTTC
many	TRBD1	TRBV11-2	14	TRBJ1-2	CASSLDQGAGGYTF	TGTGCCAGCAGCTTAGATCAGGGGGCGGGAGGCTACACCTTC
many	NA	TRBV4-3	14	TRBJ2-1	CASSQEFDNNEQFF	TGCGCCAGCAGCCAAGAGTTCGACAACAATGAGCAGTTCTTC
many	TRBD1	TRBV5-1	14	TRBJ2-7	CASSPTGVSYEQYF	TGCGCCAGCAGCCCCACAGGGGTCTCCTACGAGCAGTACTTC
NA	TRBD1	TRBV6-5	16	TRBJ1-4	CASSYVHGQGSEKLFF	TGTGCCAGCAGTTACGTCCACGGACAGGGGAGTGAAAAACTGTTTTTT
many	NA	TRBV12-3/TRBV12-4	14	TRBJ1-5	CASSPTGGGQPQHF	TGTGCCAGTAGTCCCACGGGGGGCGGTCAGCCCCAGCATTTT
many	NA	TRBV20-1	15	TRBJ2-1	CSAREPGGGIQGLFF	TGCAGTGCTAGAGAACCGGGTGGCGGGATCCAAGGGCTGTTCTTC
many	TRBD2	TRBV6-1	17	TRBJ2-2	CASSEQTSGPNTGELFF	TGTGCCAGCAGTGAGCAAACTAGCGGACCGAACACCGGGGAGCTGTTTTTT
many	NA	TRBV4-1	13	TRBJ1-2	CASSQQGGYGYTF	TGCGCCAGCAGCCAACAGGGAGGCTATGGCTACACCTTC
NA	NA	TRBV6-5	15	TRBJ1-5	CASSYSRGSNQPQHF	TGTGCCAGCAGTTACTCGAGGGGGTCTAATCAGCCCCAGCATTTT
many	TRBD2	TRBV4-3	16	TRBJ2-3	CASSLGLAGNTDTQYF	TGCGCCAGCAGCCTCGGACTAGCGGGAAACACAGATACGCAGTATTTT
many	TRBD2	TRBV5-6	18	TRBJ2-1	CASSLAAGTSVAYNEQFF	TGTGCCAGCAGCTTGGCCGCCGGGACTAGCGTCGCCTACAATGAGCAGTTCTTC
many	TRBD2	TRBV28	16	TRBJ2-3	CATEYLGLAATDTQYF	TGTGCCACCGAGTACCTAGGACTAGCGGCCACAGATACGCAGTATTTT
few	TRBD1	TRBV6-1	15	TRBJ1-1	CASSTTRQGGTEAFF	TGTGCCAGCAGTACCACCCGACAGGGGGGCACTGAAGCTTTCTTT
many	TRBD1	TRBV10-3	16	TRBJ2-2	CAISESGQGDTGELFF	TGTGCCATCAGTGAGTCAGGACAGGGCGACACCGGGGAGCTGTTTTTT
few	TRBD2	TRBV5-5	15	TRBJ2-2	CASRAGLLNTGELFF	TGTGCCAGCAGAGCGGGACTCCTCAACACCGGGGAGCTGTTTTTT
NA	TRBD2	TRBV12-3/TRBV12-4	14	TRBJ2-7	CASRDTGGNDEQYF	TGTGCCAGCAGGGATACGGGGGGAAACGACGAGCAGTACTTC
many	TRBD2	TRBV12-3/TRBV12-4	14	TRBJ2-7	CASSFVVLAREQYF	TGTGCCAGCAGTTTTGTGGTACTAGCGCGCGAGCAGTACTTC
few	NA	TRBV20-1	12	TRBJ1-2	CSPGTETNGYTF	TGCAGCCCGGGGACGGAGACGAATGGCTACACCTTC
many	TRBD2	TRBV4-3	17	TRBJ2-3	CASSQEGLATSTDTQYF	TGCGCCAGCAGCCAAGAGGGACTAGCGACTAGCACAGATACGCAGTATTTT
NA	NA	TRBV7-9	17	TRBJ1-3	CASTTPRPGLSGNTIYF	TGTGCCAGCACCACCCCCCGTCCGGGACTCTCTGGAAACACCATATATTTT
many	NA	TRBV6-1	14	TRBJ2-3	CASKRTSSTDTQYF	TGTGCCAGCAAGAGGACCTCTAGCACAGATACGCAGTATTTT
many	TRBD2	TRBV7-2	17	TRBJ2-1	CASSLLSTMGGYNEQFF	TGTGCCAGCAGCTTACTGTCGACCATGGGAGGGTACAATGAGCAGTTCTTC
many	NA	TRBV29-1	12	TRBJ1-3	CSVEDRGNTIYF	TGCAGCGTTGAGGACCGTGGAAACACCATATATTTT
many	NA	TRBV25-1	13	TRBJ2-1	CASSEYWASEQFF	TGTGCCAGCAGTGAATATTGGGCGAGTGAGCAGTTCTTC
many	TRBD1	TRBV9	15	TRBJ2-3	CASSDRQGGTDTQYF	TGTGCCAGCAGCGACCGACAGGGAGGCACAGATACGCAGTATTTT
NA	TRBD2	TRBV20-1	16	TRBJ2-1	CSAPESGTYRGDEQFF	TGCAGTGCCCCTGAAAGCGGGACCTACCGGGGCGATGAGCAGTTCTTC
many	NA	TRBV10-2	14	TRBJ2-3	CASRTSDPTDTQYF	TGCGCCAGCCGGACTTCCGATCCCACAGATACGCAGTATTTT
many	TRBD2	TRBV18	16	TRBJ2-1	CASSLDASGSYNEQFF	TGTGCCAGCTCTCTCGATGCTAGCGGCTCCTACAATGAGCAGTTCTTC
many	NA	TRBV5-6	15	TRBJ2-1	CASSSLRILYNEQFF	TGTGCCAGCAGCTCCCTCCGGATCCTCTACAATGAGCAGTTCTTC
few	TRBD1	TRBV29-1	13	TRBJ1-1	CSVTGQGNTEAFF	TGCAGCGTTACGGGACAGGGGAACACTGAAGCTTTCTTT
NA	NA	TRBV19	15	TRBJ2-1	CASSQTPPDENEQFF	TGTGCCAGTAGTCAGACCCCCCCTGATGAGAATGAGCAGTTCTTC
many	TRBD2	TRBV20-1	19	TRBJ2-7	CSARDSGLAGGFVPHEQYF	TGCAGTGCTAGAGATTCGGGACTAGCGGGAGGTTTTGTTCCCCACGAGCAGTACTTC
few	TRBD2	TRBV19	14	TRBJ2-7	CASSSGLAGGKEYF	TGTGCCAGTAGTTCCGGACTAGCGGGAGGAAAGGAGTACTTC
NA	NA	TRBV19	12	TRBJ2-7	CASSINAYEQYF	TGTGCCAGTAGTATAAACGCCTACGAGCAGTACTTC
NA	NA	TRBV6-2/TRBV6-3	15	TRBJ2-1	CASSYSPRNPNEQFF	TGTGCCAGCAGCTACAGCCCTCGAAATCCGAATGAGCAGTTCTTC
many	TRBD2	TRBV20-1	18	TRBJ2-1	CSARVPGLAAFSYNEQFF	TGCAGTGCTCGAGTTCCGGGACTAGCGGCCTTCTCCTACAATGAGCAGTTCTTC
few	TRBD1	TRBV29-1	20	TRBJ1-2	CSVPKWDRGRVGLFNYGYTF	TGCAGCGTCCCCAAGTGGGACAGGGGGCGGGTGGGTCTATTTAACTATGGCTACACCTTC
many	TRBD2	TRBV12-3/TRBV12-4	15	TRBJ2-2	CASSSAGGPTGELFF	TGTGCCAGCAGTTCGGCGGGAGGGCCCACCGGGGAGCTGTTTTTT
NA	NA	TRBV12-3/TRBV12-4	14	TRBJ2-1	CASSLGVEHDEQFF	TGTGCCAGCAGTTTGGGGGTAGAGCACGATGAGCAGTTCTTC
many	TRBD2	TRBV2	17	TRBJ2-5	CASSPRLGTSGRETQYF	TGTGCCAGCAGCCCCCGCCTAGGGACTAGCGGGAGGGAGACCCAGTACTTC
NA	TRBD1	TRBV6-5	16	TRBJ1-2	CASSYFGPTGRSGYTF	TGTGCCAGCAGTTACTTTGGCCCGACAGGGCGGAGTGGCTACACCTTC